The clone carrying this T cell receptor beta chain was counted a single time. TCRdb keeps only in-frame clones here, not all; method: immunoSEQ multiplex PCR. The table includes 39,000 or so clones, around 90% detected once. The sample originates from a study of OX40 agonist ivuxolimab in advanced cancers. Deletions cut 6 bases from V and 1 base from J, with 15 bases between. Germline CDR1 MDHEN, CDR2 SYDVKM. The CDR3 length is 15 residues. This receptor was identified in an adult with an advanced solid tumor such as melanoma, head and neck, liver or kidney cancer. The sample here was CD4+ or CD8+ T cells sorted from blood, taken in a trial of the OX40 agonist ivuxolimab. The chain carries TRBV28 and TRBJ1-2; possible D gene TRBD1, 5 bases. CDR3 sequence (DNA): TGTGCCAGCAGCCCGTCCGGGACTAGTAACTATGGCTACACCTTC. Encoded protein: CASSPSGTSNYGYTF.